One and the same sample provided the 6 T cell receptor beta chains below, sequenced in a study of T cells in Graves' hyperthyroidism and ophthalmopathy. Template material for amplifying TCR beta CDR3 regions consisted of RNA transcripts. The HTBI primer set drove a first-round RT-PCR of the TCR CDR3. TCRdb processed the multiplex PCR reads anew with MiXCR; each CDR3 protein has one entry. The table has roughly 840,000 distinct CDR3 sequences, 38% seen once. The source material was blood. The receptors originated from a man between 18 and 29 years old with Graves' hyperthyroidism.

The rearrangement uses TRBV14 and TRBJ2-7, with 8 bases lining up with TRBD2. Germline loops: CDR1 SGHDN, CDR2 FVKESK. V shed 4 bases, J shed 1 base, and the junction held 9 bases outside the gene matches. This CDR3 is built from 16 residues. For the CDR3, the DNA is TGTGCCAGCAGCCCAGTAAGCGGGGGCGAATCCTACGAGCAGTACTTC. Protein sequence: CASSPVSGGESYEQYF.

This rearrangement joins TRBV11-2 to TRBJ1-5; possible D gene TRBD1, 6 bases. Germline assignment: CDR1 SGHAT and CDR2 FQNNGV. The germline V and J ends were trimmed by 5 bases and 0 bases, with 14 bases remaining between them. The CDR3 is 16 amino acids. The CDR3 region has the DNA TGTGCCAGCAGCCTGGACAGCCCGTATAGCAATCAGCCCCAGCATTTT. Residues: CASSLDSPYSNQPQHF.

The chain recombines TRBV7-3 with TRBJ2-5, with D uncertain. The CDR3 contains 15 residues. CDR1 and CDR2 from the germline V gene are SGHTA and FQGTGA. Between the trimmed V and J ends, which lost 5 bases and 5 bases, there was a span of 18 bases. CDR3 bases: TGTGCCAGCAGCCAAGATGTGGGCTATGCGGAGACCCAGTACTTC. Translating gives CASSQDVGYAETQYF. The whole variable domain, filled in from reference TRBV7-3 and TRBJ2-5, reads GAGVSQTPSNKVTEKGKYVELRCDPISGHTALYWYRQSLGQGPEFLIYFQGTGAADDSGLPNDRFFAVRPEGSVSTLKIQRTERGDSAVYLCASSQDVGYAETQYFGPGTRLLVL.

The chain is built from TRBV12-3 or TRBV12-4 and TRBJ2-7; weak D call: TRBD1 (6 bases). The CDR3 runs to 16 residues. V was cut by 0 bases and J by 0 bases, with 12 bases left in between. This chain's CDR3 is CASSLATGTSSYEQYF. DNA of the CDR3: TGTGCCAGCAGTTTAGCCACAGGGACGAGCTCCTACGAGCAGTACTTC.

This clonotype turned up a few times. V usage is TRBV20-1 and J usage is TRBJ2-5; 7 positions agree with TRBD2. CDR1 and CDR2 (germline): DFQATT, SNEGSKA (reference sequence). With V trimmed by 3 bases and J by 1 base, 8 bases remained unmatched. The CDR3 is made up of 15 amino acids. The CDR3 bases are TGCAGTGCTAGCGGTGCCTCTAGCGGCCAAGAGACCCAGTACTTC. This gives the protein CSASGASSGQETQYF.

The rearrangement uses TRBV7-6 and TRBJ2-5; TRBD1 is a possible D gene (5 bases). This CDR3 is 14 amino acids long. V was cut by 7 bases and J by 3 bases, with 15 bases left in between. The germline V gene has CDR1 SGHVS and CDR2 FNYEAQ. The CDR3 bases are TGTGCCAGCACCGAGGCAGGGAACAAAGAGACCCAGTACTTC. Translated, it gives CASTEAGNKETQYF.